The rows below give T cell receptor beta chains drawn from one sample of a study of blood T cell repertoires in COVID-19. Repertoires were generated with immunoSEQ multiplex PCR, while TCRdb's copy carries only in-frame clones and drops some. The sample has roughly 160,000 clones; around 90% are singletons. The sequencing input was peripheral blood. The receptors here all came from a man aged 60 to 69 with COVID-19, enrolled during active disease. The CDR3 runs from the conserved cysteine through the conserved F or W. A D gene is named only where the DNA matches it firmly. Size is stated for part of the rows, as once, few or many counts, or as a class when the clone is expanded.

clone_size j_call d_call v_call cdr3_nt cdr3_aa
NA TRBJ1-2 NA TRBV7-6 TGTGCCAGCAGCCTCGCCGGTGATGCCTATGGCTACACCTTC CASSLAGDAYGYTF
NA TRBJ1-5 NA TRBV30 TGTGCCTGGAGTGGGGGGGGCAGCAATCAGCCCCAGCATTTT CAWSGGGSNQPQHF
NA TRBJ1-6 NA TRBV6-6 TGTGCCAGCTTCTACAGGGAATATAATTCACCCCTCCACTTT CASFYREYNSPLHF
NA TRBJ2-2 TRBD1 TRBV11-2 TGTGCCAGCAGCGGACAGGGGGTCGGGGAGCTGTTTTTT CASSGQGVGELFF
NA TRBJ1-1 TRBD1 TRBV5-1 TGCGCCAGCAGCTCAGACAGGGGAGGGAACACTGAAGCTTTCTTT CASSSDRGGNTEAFF
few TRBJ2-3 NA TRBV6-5 TGTGCCAGCAGTTACACCCGGGAAGTGGATACGCAGTATTTT CASSYTREVDTQYF
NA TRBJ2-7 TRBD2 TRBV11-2 TGTGCCAGCAGGACTAGCGGCTACGAGCAGTACTTC CASRTSGYEQYF
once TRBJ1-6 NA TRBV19 NA CASTSGGAGANSPLHF
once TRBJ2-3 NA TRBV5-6 TGTGCCAGCAGCTTGGTGGCGGGACGGGATACGCAGTATTTT CASSLVAGRDTQYF
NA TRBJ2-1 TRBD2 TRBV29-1 TGCAGCGTTGTGTTGGCGGGAGGTCGTAGCTCCTACAATGAGCAGTTCTTC CSVVLAGGRSSYNEQFF
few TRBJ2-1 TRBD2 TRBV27 TGTGCCAGCCGGGGACTAGCGGTTACCTCCTACAATGAGCAGTTCTTC CASRGLAVTSYNEQFF
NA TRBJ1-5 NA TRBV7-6 TGTGCCAGCAGCTTAGGTACGGGGGTGAGCAATCAGCCCCAGCATTTT CASSLGTGVSNQPQHF
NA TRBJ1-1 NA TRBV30 TGTGCCTGGACGGGGGGCACCTATAACACTGAAGCTTTCTTT CAWTGGTYNTEAFF
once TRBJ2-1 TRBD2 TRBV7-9 TGTGCCAGCAGCTACGACGGGGGGAGCTACAATGAGCAGTTCTTC CASSYDGGSYNEQFF
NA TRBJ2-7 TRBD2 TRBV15 TGTGCCACCAGCAGAGATCCACTAGCGGGAGGAGGAAACGAGCAGTACTTC CATSRDPLAGGGNEQYF
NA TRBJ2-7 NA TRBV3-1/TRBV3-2 TGTGCCAGCAGCCAAGTCGGCGTCGGGAGCTCCTACGAGCAGTACTTC CASSQVGVGSSYEQYF
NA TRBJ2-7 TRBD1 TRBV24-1 TGTGCCACCAGTGAATCCGGGACAGGGACCTACGAGCAGTACTTC CATSESGTGTYEQYF
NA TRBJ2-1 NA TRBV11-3 TGTGCCAGCAGCTTGGGGCGGAATGAGCAGTTCTTC CASSLGRNEQFF
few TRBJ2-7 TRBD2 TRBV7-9 TGTGCCAGCAGCCCGAGCGGGAGTGGCGCCTACGAGCAGTACTTC CASSPSGSGAYEQYF
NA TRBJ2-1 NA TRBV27 TGTGCCAGCAGTCCTCCTCGCCTCGGAGATGAGCAGTTCTTC CASSPPRLGDEQFF
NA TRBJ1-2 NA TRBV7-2 TGTGCCAGCAGACAGAGCTATGGCTACACCTTC CASRQSYGYTF
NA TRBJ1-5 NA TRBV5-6 TGTGCCAGCAGCTTGGATAGAAGCAATCAGCCCCAGCATTTT CASSLDRSNQPQHF
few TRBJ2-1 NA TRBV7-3 TGTGCCAGCAGCTTACCAGGGGTTGTTGAGCAGTTCTTC CASSLPGVVEQFF
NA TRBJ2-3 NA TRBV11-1 TGTGCCAGCAGCCAACCCCTTAGAGATACGCAGTATTTT CASSQPLRDTQYF
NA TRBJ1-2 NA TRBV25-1 TGTGCCAGCTCCGGGACTATCTATGGCTACACCTTC CASSGTIYGYTF
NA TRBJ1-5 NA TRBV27 TGTGCCAGCAGCCGGGTTCCTCTCGGGCCCCAGCATTTT CASSRVPLGPQHF
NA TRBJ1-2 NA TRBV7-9 TGTGCCAGCAGCCTGGGGACTTATGGCTACACCTTC CASSLGTYGYTF
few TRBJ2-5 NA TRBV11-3 TGTGCCAGCAGCTTAGGCGGTCGCGGGTCCCAAGAGACCCAGTACTTC CASSLGGRGSQETQYF
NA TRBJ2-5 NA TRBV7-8 TGTGCCAGCAGCCGAGAGCGGGCCCAAGAGACCCAGTACTTC CASSRERAQETQYF